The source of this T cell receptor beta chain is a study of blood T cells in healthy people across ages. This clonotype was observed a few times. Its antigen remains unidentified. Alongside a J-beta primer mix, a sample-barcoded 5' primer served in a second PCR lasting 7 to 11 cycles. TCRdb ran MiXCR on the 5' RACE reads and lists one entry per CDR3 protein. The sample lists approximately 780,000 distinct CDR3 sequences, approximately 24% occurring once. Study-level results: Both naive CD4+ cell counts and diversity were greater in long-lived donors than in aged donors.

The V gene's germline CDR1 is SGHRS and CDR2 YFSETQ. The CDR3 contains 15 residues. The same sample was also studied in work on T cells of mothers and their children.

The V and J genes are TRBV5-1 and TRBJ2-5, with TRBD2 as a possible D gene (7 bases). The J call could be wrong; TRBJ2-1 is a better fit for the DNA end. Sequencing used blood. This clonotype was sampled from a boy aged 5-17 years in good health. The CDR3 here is CASSLEGGSGNEQFF. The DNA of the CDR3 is TGCGCCAGCAGCTTGGAGGGGGGGTCGGGAAATGAGCAGTTCTTC.